What follows is one TCR beta chain and its context. No antigen is known for it. Here immunoSEQ multiplex PCR was the method, and the copy in TCRdb shows in-frame clones only, minus some. This sample carries 7,000 or so clones, over 70% of them seen once, and the ten largest clones take about a sixth. The data originate from a study of somatic mutations in cytotoxic T cells in rheumatoid arthritis. On the study more broadly: Prior to any treatment and right after diagnosis, patient blood (approximately 33 ml EDTA) was drawn. Selected T-cell populations stained with V beta antibodies were isolated by flow sorting to nearly 100% purity; these included V beta1+ cells subjected to TCRB sequencing.

The V segment lost 8 bases and the J segment 0 bases; nucleotides outside the gene matches: 13. This CDR3 region has 17 residues. In germline, CDR1 is SEHNR, CDR2 FQNEAQ (reference sequence). Study-wide results and caveats: A slight TRBV07 underrepresentation in rheumatoid arthritis patients was reported without multiple-comparison adjustment.

The chain is built from TRBV7-9 and TRBJ2-3; 8 bases agree with TRBD1. The sample taken for sequencing was CD8+ T cells sorted from blood. The source is an adult with rheumatoid arthritis. In DNA form, the CDR3 reads TGTGCCAGCGTGCAAAGGGGACAGGTTTCTAGCACAGATACGCAGTATTTT. This codes for CASVQRGQVSSTDTQYF.